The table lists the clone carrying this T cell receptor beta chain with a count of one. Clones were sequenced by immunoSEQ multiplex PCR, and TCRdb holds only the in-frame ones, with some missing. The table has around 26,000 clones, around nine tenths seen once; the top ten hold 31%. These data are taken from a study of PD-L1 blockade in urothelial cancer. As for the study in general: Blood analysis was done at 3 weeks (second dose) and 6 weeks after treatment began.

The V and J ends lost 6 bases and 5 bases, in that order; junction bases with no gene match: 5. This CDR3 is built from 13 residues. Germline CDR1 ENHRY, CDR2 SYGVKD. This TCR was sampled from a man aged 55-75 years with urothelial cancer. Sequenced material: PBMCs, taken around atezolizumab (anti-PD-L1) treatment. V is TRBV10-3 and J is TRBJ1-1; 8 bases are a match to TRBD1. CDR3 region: CAIRETGVTEAFF. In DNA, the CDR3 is TGTGCCATCAGAGAGACAGGGGTAACTGAAGCTTTCTTT.